This T cell receptor (beta chain) was recovered during a study of T cell changes during pregnancy in multiple sclerosis. Clones were read by immunoSEQ multiplex PCR, and TCRdb kept only the in-frame ones, dropping some. The repertoire consists of 50,000 or so clones, with approximately 91% occurring once and the leading ten covering approximately 0.29%. The CDR3 spans 18 residues. Germline V CDR1 and CDR2: SNHLY, FYNNEI. Unmatched junction bases numbered 15, after V lost 5 bases and J lost 4 bases. This chain links TRBV2 with TRBJ2-7, with 12 bases that match TRBD2. This specimen was CD4+ T cells from peripheral blood mononuclear cells, taken in the second trimester of pregnancy. This clonotype originated in a female donor with multiple sclerosis, enrolled in a pregnancy study. The CDR3 DNA reads as TGTGCCAGCAGTCTCGGGAGAAGATTAGGACTAGCGGGGTACGAGCAGTACTTC. This sequence encodes CASSLGRRLGLAGYEQYF.